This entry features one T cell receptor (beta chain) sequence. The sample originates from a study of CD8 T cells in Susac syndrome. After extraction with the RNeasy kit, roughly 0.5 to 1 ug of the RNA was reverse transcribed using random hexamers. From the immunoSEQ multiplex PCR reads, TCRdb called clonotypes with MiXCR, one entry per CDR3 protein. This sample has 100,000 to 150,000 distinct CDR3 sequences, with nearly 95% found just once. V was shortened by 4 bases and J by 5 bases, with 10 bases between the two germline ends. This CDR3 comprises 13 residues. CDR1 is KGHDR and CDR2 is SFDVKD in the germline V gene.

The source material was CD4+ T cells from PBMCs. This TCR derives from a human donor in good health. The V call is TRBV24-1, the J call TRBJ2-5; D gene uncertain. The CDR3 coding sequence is TGTGCCACCAGTGACCCTGGTGGGGAGACCCAGTACTTC. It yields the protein CATSDPGGETQYF.